This T cell receptor beta chain was captured in a study of T cell repertoires in cytomegalovirus infection. In the study overall: CMV infection together with matching HLA type was indicated by public TCR beta signatures.

One entry per CDR3 protein results from TCRdb running MiXCR on the reads. Counted here are about 140,000 distinct CDR3 sequences, about 6% occurring once; the ten biggest clones make up approximately 18%. Whole-study results and caveats: The study found HLA-C-restricted CMV-specific TCR beta clonotypes dominating the ex vivo response. People with CMV and the relevant HLA were identified by cumulative public TCR beta family frequency.

Germline lookup yields CDR1 SGHRS and CDR2 YFSETQ. V shed 4 bases and J 5 bases; nucleotides not matched to a gene: 11. The CDR3 is 15 residues long. This clonotype was counted only a few times. The antigen is not known. The chain couples TRBV5-1 to TRBJ1-1, with 7 positions matching TRBD1. The sequenced sample consisted of PBMCs. The receptor comes from a human donor in good health (CMV status not recorded). Some clones in this sample may be carry-over from other donors' samples. CDR3 nucleotides: TGCGCCAGCAGCACAAGTAGGGACAGAAGGACTGAAGCTTTCTTT. Its translation: CASSTSRDRRTEAFF.